This T cell receptor beta chain was retrieved from a study of blood T cell repertoires in COVID-19. As for the study in general: There were acute and convalescent COVID-19 samples, and they came from the United States, Italy and Spain. PBMCs, B-cell-depleted T cells, or T cells provided the cDNA or gDNA that made up the material.

As processed by the authors: Estimation of nucleated cell counts relied on the amplification of reference gene primers. Libraries were prepared by immunoSEQ multiplex PCR; TCRdb keeps only in-frame clonotypes and omits some of them. Clonal size and the V and J genes are those of that table, whereas D and trimming came from the DNA. The table records 35,000 to 55,000 clones, under 85% of them present only once. This clone was picked up one time. V was cut by 3 bases and J by 8 bases, with 11 bases left in between. The CDR3 contains 12 residues. CDR1 is SGHDT, CDR2 YYEEEE, per germline. The source of this sequence is a human donor in a cohort sampled during active COVID-19. The chain is built from TRBV5-6 and TRBJ1-2; D not certain. Sequenced: peripheral blood. DNA of the CDR3: TGTGCCAGCAGCTGGGCCACGGGAGGCTACACCTTC. As protein: CASSWATGGYTF.